The clone carrying this T cell receptor (beta chain) has at least ten counts. The ends were cut back, 7 bases at V and 0 bases at J, with 19 bases in the middle. The CDR3 consists of 18 residues. The data are from a study of regulatory T cells in long-lasting Graves disease. Investigators prepared the TCR beta libraries by applying iRepertoire HTBI primers and Arm-PCR of CDR3 regions. MiXCR, applied by TCRdb to the multiplex PCR reads, yields one record per CDR3 protein. The sample includes roughly 610,000 distinct CDR3 sequences, about 16% of them seen just once. The sample's time point: newly diagnosed GD, antithyroid drugs for less than 3 months. PBMC RNA was the source of the TCR library. A further study also used this sample, focusing on T cells in Graves' hyperthyroidism and ophthalmopathy. This second report adds: Newly diagnosed hyperthyroidism, duration under 2 months, in patients aged 18 to 65.

The clonotype was recovered from a young woman with Graves disease. The V and J genes are TRBV12-3 or TRBV12-4 and TRBJ1-6; unclear D gene. The source material was peripheral blood mononuclear cells (PBMCs), sampled at new diagnosis, from a patient treated with antithyroid drugs. The CDR3 sequence: CASTSRPASSSYNSPLHF. The CDR3 coding sequence is TGTGCCAGCACCTCCCGTCCCGCGAGTAGCTCCTATAATTCACCCCTCCACTTT.